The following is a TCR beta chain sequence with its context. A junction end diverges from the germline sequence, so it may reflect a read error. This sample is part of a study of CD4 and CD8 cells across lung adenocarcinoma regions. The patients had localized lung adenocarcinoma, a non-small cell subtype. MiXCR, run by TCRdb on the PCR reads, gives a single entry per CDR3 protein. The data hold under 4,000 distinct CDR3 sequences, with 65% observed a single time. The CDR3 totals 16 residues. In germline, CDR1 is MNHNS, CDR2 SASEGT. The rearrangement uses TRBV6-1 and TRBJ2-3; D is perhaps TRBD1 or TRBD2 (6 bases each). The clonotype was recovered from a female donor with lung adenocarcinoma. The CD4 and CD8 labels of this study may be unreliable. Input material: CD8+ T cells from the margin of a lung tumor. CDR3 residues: CASGGDGGRGSDTQYF. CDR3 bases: TGTGCCAGCGGGGGAGACGGGGGCCGGGGATCAGATACCCAGTATTTC.